This TCR beta chain was observed in a study of T cell responses to AZD1222 COVID-19 vaccine. This clone has only a few counts. Its antigen remains unidentified. The CDR3 runs 14 residues. Per the germline V gene, CDR1 is SGHRS and CDR2 is YFSETQ. Germline trimming cut 7 bases from V and 3 bases from J; bases unmatched to any gene: 7. Some clones are missing from TCRdb's copy, which holds only in-frame ones; the method was immunoSEQ multiplex PCR. The profile shows around 200,000 clones, 88% of them singletons. Notes on the study in general: Recipients of two AZD1222 doses showed rising Spike-specific TCR breadth and depth. Only after the peak T cell response were repertoires sampled.

Timing groups of about 4 and about 12 weeks for second doses were pooled. The receptor's source is an adult who received the AZD1222 COVID-19 vaccine. J is TRBJ2-7 and V is TRBV5-1; 10 bases fit TRBD2. The sample consisted of peripheral blood, taken 28 days after the second AZD1222 dose. The CDR3 DNA reads as TGCGCCAGCTTCGAGCGGGAGGGAGGCTACGAGCAGTACTTC. This gives the protein CASFEREGGYEQYF.